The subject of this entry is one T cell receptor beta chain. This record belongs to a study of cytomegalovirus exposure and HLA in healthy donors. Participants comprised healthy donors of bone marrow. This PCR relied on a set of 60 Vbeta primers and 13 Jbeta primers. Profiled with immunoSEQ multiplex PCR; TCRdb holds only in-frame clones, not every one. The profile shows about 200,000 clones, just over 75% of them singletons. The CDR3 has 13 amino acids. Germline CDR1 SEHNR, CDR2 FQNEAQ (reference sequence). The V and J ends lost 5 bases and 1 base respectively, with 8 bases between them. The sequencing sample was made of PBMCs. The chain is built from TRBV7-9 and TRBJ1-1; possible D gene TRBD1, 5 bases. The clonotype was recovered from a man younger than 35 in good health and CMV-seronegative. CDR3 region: CASSRQSNTEAFF. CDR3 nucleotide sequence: TGTGCCAGCAGCCGACAGTCGAACACTGAAGCTTTCTTT.